The entry that follows covers one T cell receptor (beta chain) sequence. In the original workflow: Reference gene primer amplification in the assay estimated nucleated cell counts. Only in-frame clones appear in the TCRdb table, and some are missing; sequencing was by immunoSEQ multiplex PCR. For V, J and clone size, that table is used; D and trimming come from the DNA. Counted here are over 50,000 clones, 80% to 90% occurring once; the ten biggest clones make up around 2.5%. This entry belongs to a study of blood T cell repertoires in COVID-19. The CDR3 totals 14 residues. CDR1 is LNHDA and CDR2 is SQIVND in the germline V gene (reference sequence). V lost 7 bases and J 0 bases, leaving 10 bases between the germline ends.

The clonotype originates from a man in his forties or fifties with acute or convalescent COVID-19. The rearrangement uses TRBV19 and TRBJ2-1; perhaps TRBD2 as D (6 bases). Sequences were obtained from peripheral blood. CDR3 coding DNA: TGTGCCAGTACCGCGGGGAGCTCCTACAATGAGCAGTTCTTC. Its translation is CASTAGSSYNEQFF.